This entry lists 18 T cell receptor beta chains sequenced from one sample in a study of cytomegalovirus exposure and HLA in healthy donors. PCR amplification relied on 60 Vbeta primers (plus 13 Jbeta primers). The repertoire was sequenced with immunoSEQ multiplex PCR; TCRdb's copy has only in-frame clones and lacks some. The sample records 200,000 to 250,000 clones, 79% being singletons. The sample comprised PBMCs. The receptors come from a man in his forties or fifties in good health and CMV-seronegative.

The chain combines TRBV2 with TRBJ1-1; D remains unclear. This CDR3 contains 13 residues. The germline V gene encodes CDR1 SNHLY and CDR2 FYNNEI. Between the trimmed V and J ends, which lost 1 base and 6 bases, there was a span of 9 bases. CDR3: CASSEGWAPEAFF. CDR3 nucleotides: TGTGCCAGCAGTGAAGGCTGGGCCCCTGAAGCTTTCTTT.

The V gene is TRBV30, the J gene TRBJ2-5, with 7 nucleotides matching TRBD2. V dropped 2 bases and J dropped 11; count of bases not matched to a gene: 5. The germline gives CDR1 GTSNPN, CDR2 SVGIG (reference sequence). CDR3 size: 11 residues. The CDR3 loop reads CAWSSSGEQYF. In DNA, the CDR3 is TGTGCCTGGAGTAGCAGCGGGGAGCAGTACTTC.

The chain uses TRBV28 and TRBJ1-5, with a weak D call TRBD1 (5 bases). CDR1 and CDR2 (germline): MDHEN, SYDVKM. Trimming pared 1 base from V and 6 bases from J, leaving 10 bases between. The CDR3 sequence is 14 residues long. In DNA, the CDR3 is TGTGCCAGCAGTTTATTCGGGGGGAGTCAGCCCCAGCATTTT. Encoded protein: CASSLFGGSQPQHF.

The chain carries TRBV10-3 and TRBJ2-3; 12 bases match TRBD2. The CDR3 covers 16 residues. Germline V gene data show CDR1 as ENHRY and CDR2 as SYGVKD. After removal of 4 bases from V and 5 bases from J, the junction contained 7 bases not matched to a gene. DNA for the CDR3: TGTGCCATCAGTGGATCTAGCGGGAGGGCCAAAGATACGCAGTATTTT. This translates into CAISGSSGRAKDTQYF.

This chain links TRBV6-4 with TRBJ2-5; 9 bases align to TRBD2. This CDR3 has 14 amino acids. The V gene end was trimmed by 5 bases and the J gene end by 9 bases; junction bases not matched to a gene: 10. Looked up from germline, CDR1 is MRHNA and CDR2 is SNTAGT. The CDR3: CASSITYSGGPQYF. The CDR3, as DNA: TGTGCCAGCAGTATCACTTATAGCGGGGGTCCCCAGTACTTC.

The genes are TRBV19 and TRBJ1-1, with 9 bases that match TRBD1. Germline V lookup: CDR1 LNHDA, CDR2 SQIVND (reference sequence). V was pared by 8 bases and J by 1 base, with 11 bases of the junction left unmatched. This CDR3 contains 16 residues. CDR3 nucleotides: TGTGCCAGTGGTAAGGGACAGGGAGAGGGGAACACTGAAGCTTTCTTT. Amino acids: CASGKGQGEGNTEAFF. Drawing the rest from reference TRBV19 and TRBJ1-1, the complete variable domain is DGGITQSPKYLFRKEGQNVTLSCEQNLNHDAMYWYRQDPGQGLRLIYYSQIVNDFQKGDIAEGYSVSREKKESFPLTVTSAQKNPTAFYLCASGKGQGEGNTEAFFGQGTRLTVV.

The rearrangement joins TRBV10-3 to TRBJ1-2; TRBD1 aligns across 7 bases. Germline assignment: CDR1 ENHRY and CDR2 SYGVKD. V gave up 9 bases and J gave up 2 bases; unmatched junction bases: 3. The CDR3 has 12 amino acids. The CDR3 DNA follows: TGTGCCATGAAACAGGGGAACTATGGCTACACCTTC. Encoded protein: CAMKQGNYGYTF.

CDR3 sequence (DNA): TGTGCCAGCAGCGTCACCACAGGGGTAAATGAAAAACTGTTTTTT. This translates into CASSVTTGVNEKLFF. V usage is TRBV9 and J usage is TRBJ1-4, with 7 bases fitting TRBD1. CDR3 length equals 15 residues. V gave up 2 bases and J gave up 5 bases; unmatched junction bases: 6. The germline V gene has CDR1 SGDLS and CDR2 YYNGEE.

The chain combines TRBV11-2 with TRBJ2-2; TRBD2 might be the D (5 bases). CDR1 is SGHAT and CDR2 is FQNNGV in the germline V gene. The CDR3 is 12 residues long. The CDR3 sequence is CVDRENTGELFF. The CDR3 nucleotides read TGTGTTGATCGGGAGAACACCGGGGAGCTGTTTTTT.

This chain links TRBV5-4 with TRBJ1-2; TRBD1 aligns across 9 bases. V gave up 4 bases and J gave up 3 bases; unmatched junction bases: 7. The CDR3 contains 15 residues. The germline V gene encodes CDR1 SGHNT and CDR2 YYREEE (reference sequence). CDR3 nucleotide sequence: TGTGCCAGCAGCCGGGACAGGGCCGTCGACTATGGCTACACCTTC. Translated: CASSRDRAVDYGYTF.

This clone was seen a handful of times. The chain recombines TRBV18 with TRBJ1-2; D is possibly TRBD1 (6 bases). Germline loops: CDR1 KGHSH, CDR2 LQKENI. The CDR3 extends over 15 amino acids. Deletions cut 2 bases from V and 2 bases from J, with 12 bases between. The CDR3 DNA sequence: TGTGCCAGCTCACCATCCCGGACAGACAACTATGGCTACACCTTC. It specifies CASSPSRTDNYGYTF.

There are a few counts of this clone. V is TRBV4-2 and J is TRBJ1-1; 10 nucleotides agree with TRBD1. The CDR3 has 14 amino acids. J was trimmed by 3 bases and V by 4 bases; bases with no gene match: 2. Germline V gene sequence: CDR1 LGHNA, CDR2 YNFKEQ. The CDR3 sequence: CASSPDRGHTEAFF. In nucleotides, the CDR3 is TGTGCCAGCAGCCCTGACAGGGGGCACACTGAAGCTTTCTTT.

There are a few counts of this clone. In the same sample, other DNA sequences code for this CDR3. This chain joins TRBV18 and TRBJ2-3, with no clear D. The V end lost 3 bases, the J end lost 0 bases, and 4 bases lay between the germline ends. Germline V gene lookup returns CDR1 KGHSH and CDR2 LQKENI. CDR3 length: 13 residues. CDR3 in DNA: TGTGCCAGCTCACCCCCTAGCACAGATACGCAGTATTTT. It specifies CASSPPSTDTQYF.

This chain uses TRBV5-4 with TRBJ2-5, with D perhaps matching TRBD2 (5 bases). The closer fit of TRBJ2-7 to the DNA end suggests the J call may be wrong. From germline, CDR1 is SGHNT and CDR2 YYREEE (reference sequence). The CDR3 runs to 14 residues. The CDR3 sequence: CASSMTGKRHEQYF. In DNA form, the CDR3 reads TGTGCCAGCAGTATGACCGGGAAACGGCACGAGCAGTACTTC.

The chain carries TRBV6-5 and TRBJ1-2, with 7 bases identical to TRBD1. This CDR3 has 12 amino acids. The V segment lost 8 bases and the J segment 8 bases; nucleotides outside the gene matches: 8. In germline, CDR1 is MNHEY, CDR2 SVGAGI. CDR3 in DNA: TGTGCCAGCGGGGAGACAGGGAACGGCTACACCTTC. It encodes CASGETGNGYTF.

A single count supports this clone. In nucleotides, the CDR3 is TGTGCCAGCAGCGTAGATGCCGCCAGGGTCGAGCAGTACTTC. Protein: CASSVDAARVEQYF. The genes are TRBV9 and TRBJ2-7, with TRBD1 as a possible D gene (5 bases). Germline values: CDR1 SGDLS, CDR2 YYNGEE. The CDR3 consists of 14 residues. Trimming cost V 0 bases and J 6 bases, with 13 bases left between them.

This chain uses TRBV29-1 with TRBJ2-1, with no clear D. V lost 3 bases to trimming and J lost 0 bases, with 12 bases between them. The CDR3 sequence is 15 residues long. In germline, CDR1 is SQVTM, CDR2 ANQGSEA. CDR3 nucleotide sequence: TGCAGCGTTGATAGAAGGAGCAGCTCCTACAATGAGCAGTTCTTC. It specifies CSVDRRSSSYNEQFF.

V gene TRBV11-2 combines with J gene TRBJ2-1; 8 bases match TRBD2. The CDR3 is made up of 13 amino acids. J gave up 6 bases and V 5 bases, and 3 bases lay outside the gene matches. Germline-derived CDR1 and CDR2 are SGHAT and FQNNGV. CDR3 nucleotides: TGTGCCAGCAGCCCCGGACTAGCCAATGAGCAGTTCTTC. Translating gives CASSPGLANEQFF.